The present entry profiles one T cell receptor beta chain with its context. The data derive from a study of blood T cell repertoires in COVID-19. As for the study in general: Samples of COVID-19 (acute and convalescent) were obtained from the United States, Italy and Spain. Sources were T cells, B-cell-depleted T cells, or PBMCs; the material itself was cDNA or gDNA.

Under the authors' procedure: Using reference gene primer amplification, nucleated cell counts were estimated. Assay used: immunoSEQ multiplex PCR; TCRdb lists only in-frame clones, some missing. The V and J calls and clone size were taken over from that table, and D and trimming were inferred from the DNA. Of around 240,000 clones listed, approximately 80% are singletons. This CDR3 is 15 amino acids long. The germline CDR1 and CDR2 sequences are MGHRA and YSYEKL. Trimming shortened V by 5 bases and J by 4 bases, and 14 bases separated the two germline ends. Sequenced: peripheral blood. This chain connects TRBV4-1 to TRBJ1-4, with D possibly TRBD1 on 6 matching bases. This clonotype originated in a woman at least 80 years old with acute or convalescent COVID-19. The CDR3 region is CASSDRQALNEKLFF. The CDR3 nucleotides are TGCGCCAGCAGCGATAGACAGGCCCTTAATGAAAAACTGTTTTTT.